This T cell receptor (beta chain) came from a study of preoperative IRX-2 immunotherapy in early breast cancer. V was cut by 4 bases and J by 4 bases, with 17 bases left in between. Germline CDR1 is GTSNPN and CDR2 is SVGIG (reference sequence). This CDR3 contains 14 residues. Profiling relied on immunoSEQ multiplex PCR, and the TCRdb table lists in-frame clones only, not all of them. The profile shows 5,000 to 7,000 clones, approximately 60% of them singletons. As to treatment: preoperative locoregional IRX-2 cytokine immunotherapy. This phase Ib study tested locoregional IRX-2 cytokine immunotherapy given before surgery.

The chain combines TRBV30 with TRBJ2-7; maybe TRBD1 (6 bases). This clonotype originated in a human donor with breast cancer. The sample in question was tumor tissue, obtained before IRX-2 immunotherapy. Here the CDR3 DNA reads TGTGCCTGGACCAGAGGGGGTCTGGATTACGAGCAGTACTTC. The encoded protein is CAWTRGGLDYEQYF.